This T cell receptor (beta chain) was observed in a study of breast tumors, draining lymph nodes, adjacent tissues. Findings of the study overall: Data fit most tumor T cells coming from lymph node, expanding in tumor. Tumor T cell lymph node origin was a supported hypothesis, not proven.

The CDR3 length is 13 residues. The germline CDR1 and CDR2 sequences are SGHNT and YYREEE (reference sequence). V dropped 5 bases and J dropped 0 bases, with 5 bases sitting between them. Axillary draining lymph nodes of breast cancer patients supplied the node samples. This clonotype has at least ten counts. Its target is unknown. TCRdb used MiXCR to reprocess the multiplex PCR reads, holding one entry per CDR3 protein. The sample carries about 230,000 distinct CDR3 sequences, approximately 31% recorded once. The clonotype was recovered from a female donor with breast cancer. Some clones in this sample may be carry-over from other donors' samples. Sequencing used axillary lymph node tissue. This chain joins TRBV5-4 and TRBJ1-4; no firm D call. This CDR3 is CASSTATNEKLFF. The CDR3, as DNA: TGTGCCAGCAGTACTGCAACTAATGAAAAACTGTTTTTT.